This paragraph reports one TCR beta chain. Its antigen has not been determined. Base quality data are lacking; no much larger clone is found one base away. This sample was included in a study of cytomegalovirus exposure and HLA in healthy donors (dated by TCRdb to 2016 to 2017). Concerning the study at large: In an earlier analysis of some 610 of the donors, 250 to 350 Gb of sequence data and approximately 120 million unique TCR beta sequences from 150 million to 200 million T cells were reported. An early release that covered roughly 600 HLA-typed donors contained approximately 320 gigabases of sequencing data and tens of millions of unique TCR sequences. Of the 350 to 450 genotyped donors, roughly 76% were placed in the genetic ancestry cluster associated with self-reported Caucasian donors. The study aimed to test whether signatures of past pathogen exposure could be identified by cataloging public T cell receptors. Using immunosequencing, the study profiled T cell repertoires from around 680 subjects and related those repertoires to cytomegalovirus serostatus. Besides the first cohort of approximately 710 subjects, a separate validation cohort made up of about 120 different subjects was used. High-throughput TCR immunosequencing, statistical association of individual TCRs with disease status, and machine learning were combined to predict cytomegalovirus infection status. To study patterns of TCR occurrence, a later analysis re-analyzed previously published TCR beta repertoires from several hundred donors and added high-resolution HLA genotyping. The later analysis used no new phenotypic data to find candidate immune exposures, relying instead on TCR beta sequences and their occurrence across donors. An earlier analysis of around 580 of the donors used high-throughput TCR beta sequencing to judge whether each TCR beta V gene segment behaved as functional or pseudogenic. Donor age, sex, ethnicity and CMV serostatus were compiled together with the repertoire data. In a later genetic analysis, genome-wide SNP genotypes for about 55% of the roughly 670 donors were used, and that subset was treated as a discovery cohort. Every repertoire in the discovery cohort had been generated on one and the same sequencing platform. HLA typing included class I and class II loci at four-digit resolution. The number of donors typed differed by locus, with 629-630 for A, B, C, DRB1 and DQB1, over 500 for DQA1, 606 for DPA1, and 450 to 480 for DPB1. Because of strong linkage in the cohort, roughly five DR-DQ haplotypes were treated as single units for association and clustering. On average, 235,054 unique TCR beta nucleotide sequences were sequenced per donor among roughly 430 genotyped donors of the cohort, with roughly 18% of those sequences being non-productive.

The cohort comprised 670 or so healthy bone marrow donors. Cohort members were all nominally healthy when sampled, although unrecorded immune exposures were likely present. Of the approximately 700 cohort members, roughly 300 had positive CMV serostatus and 350 to 450 had negative CMV serostatus, and CMV serostatus was not recorded for the donor. Every donor gave a peripheral blood sample, and the peripheral blood mononuclear cells from that sample were used for TCR beta sequencing. Genomic DNA extraction from the blood cell samples was performed with the Qiagen DNeasy Blood Extraction Kit. As encoded in the germline V gene, CDR1 is MNHNS while CDR2 is SASEGT. V is shortened by 4 bases, J by 8 bases, and the region joining them spans 9 bases. The CDR3, cysteine through phenylalanine, is 12 amino acids long. The entry retains the CDR3 DNA only, 36 bases that are in frame from base 1. Library creation used the immunoSEQ multiplex PCR assay. The multiplex PCR relied on a mix of 60 forward primers for TCR Vbeta segments and 13 reverse primers for TCR Jbeta segments. Amplification of the CDR3 region of rearranged TCR beta genes was performed with a multiplex PCR assay on genomic DNA. The Illumina HiSeq System was used to sequence the amplified TCR beta libraries as 87-base-pair reads. The source study handled its data this way. Across the 670 or so repertoires, a later analysis counted about 81 million unique TCR beta chains, around 11 million of which were shared by at least two donors. To remove PCR and sequencing errors, raw reads were error-corrected and collapsed into unique sequences using a nearest-neighbor algorithm that merged closely related sequences. V, D and J gene segments were assigned by aligning CDR3 sequences to IMGT reference sequences. Each retained sequence needed at least a six-nucleotide match to both a V gene segment and a J gene segment. A rearrangement was called productive if the CDR3 had no stop codons and remained in frame with V and J, and every other rearrangement was called non-productive. CDR3 was defined by IMGT convention, running from the second conserved V-encoded cysteine to the conserved J-encoded phenylalanine. The earlier analysis of a few hundred of the donors excluded any sequence lacking an unambiguous match to a single V gene segment. An earlier analysis of a few hundred of the donors classified V segments as functional when productive rearrangements were above 56.7% and as segregating when the standard deviation between donors was above 5%. A statistical classification framework was built to diagnose cytomegalovirus status from the catalog of TCR beta chain sequences. In a later analysis, V and J genes were assigned by comparing TCR nucleotide sequences against IMGT/GENE-DB human TR gene sequences. The TCRdist pipeline was used in a later analysis to assign CDR3 sequences and most-parsimonious VDJ recombination scenarios. In a later analysis, every TCR beta chain was defined by the combination of its CDR3 amino acid sequence and its V-gene family, and reads without a unique V-gene family were dropped. In a later analysis, some 600 highly shared, low-generation-probability nucleotide sequences were removed to address suspected cross-contamination and a sequencing artifact. In a later analysis, a clonal expansion index was calculated for each public chain from normalized within-repertoire ranks of inferred template counts. In a later analysis, generation probabilities were computed with a VDJ recombination model fitted to out-of-frame rearrangements, and the resulting probabilities were checked against IGoR. In a later analysis, hypergeometric tests were used to score TCR-TCR, TCR-HLA and TCR-CMV co-occurrence, with a repertoire-size bias correction applied to TCR pairs. False discovery rates were estimated in a later analysis by permuting HLA or CMV assignments 20 times. A later analysis grouped co-occurring TCRs with DBSCAN, adding TCRdist sequence similarity when clustering within HLA-allele-positive subsets. For co-occurrence clustering, repertoires with fewer than 30,000 or more than 120,000 public chains were excluded, along with 5 or 6 repertoires with anomalous nucleotide sharing. Imported from immuneACCESS, the table was reduced by TCRdb to in-frame sequences with V and J called. These copies leave out some clones; in studies compared against another copy, an unresolved V gene accounts for under half, and the cause of the remainder is not known. That table is the source of V, J and clone size, and D and trimming were worked out from the DNA. The sample has around 150,000 clones on record, around 75% of them singletons. Of the sample, roughly 3.4% is held by the ten largest clones.

The full study reports these points: Several of the top co-occurrence clusters appeared to be linked to parvovirus B19, influenza, CMV and Epstein-Barr virus, according to a later analysis. A further reported finding was that TCR beta sequences accurately predicted the HLA-A and HLA-B alleles for most subjects in the first cohort. Most CMV-associated TCR beta chains appeared to be HLA-restricted in a later analysis, and the HLA associations seemed to be driven largely by CMV exposure. A cluster of highly shared sequence variants was judged likely to be a technical artifact of the sequencing pipeline. When HLA alleles, especially DR and DQ, strongly co-occurred, attributing TCR associations to individual alleles was difficult. In a later genetic analysis, a missense DCLRE1C variant was associated with V-gene and J-gene trimming of TCR beta chains, and the association was replicated in an independent cohort. Because some donors lacked HLA typing at each locus, the association tests relied only on the typed subset. In the study, 150 to 200 TCR beta chains were listed as associated with cytomegalovirus. It was suggested by the authors that the approach could potentially be generalized to other disease states and immunological phenotypes. In a later analysis, TCR association rates were found to vary across HLA loci, with the most associated TCRs seen for DRB1 alleles and the fewest for HLA-C alleles. The earlier analysis of 587 of the donors excluded roughly 16 rarely observed V segments, including chromosome 9 orphons, because counts were too low. This cohort had only TCR beta chains sequenced, and the lack of alpha or paired-chain data limited which features could be detected. Presence/absence analyses assumed roughly uniform sequencing depth across donors, an assumption that may not hold. For the cohort, immune exposure information was limited to CMV serostatus. Three of the identified cytomegalovirus-associated TCR beta chains were confirmed in vitro to be specific for cytomegalovirus antigens. Across donors, most TCR sequences were observed very rarely, whereas some public TCRs were present in many individuals. Linkage disequilibrium might explain the correlated functional status among segregating V segments, but an unknown experimental factor could not be ruled out. Some IMGT-functional V segments, including TRBV6-2 and TRBV6-3, could not be told apart with the 87-base-pair reads, so those segments were excluded. Compared with equally common non-associated chains, HLA-associated TCR beta chains in a later analysis were more clonally expanded and had lower generation probabilities. At a false discovery rate of 0.05, a later analysis linked 16,951 TCR beta sequences to specific HLA alleles. Compared with the roughly 720-donor mean, donors in an Asian-associated ancestry cluster had fewer N-insertions in productive TCRs, according to a later genetic analysis. The classifier was reported to diagnose cytomegalovirus status with high specificity and sensitivity in both the original cohort and the validation cohort. An earlier analysis of approximately 540 of the donors showed that most TCR beta V segments appeared in productive rearrangements either about 90% or about 30% of the time, which broadly matched IMGT annotations.

This clonotype originated in a human donor in good health. Sample: PBMCs. Here the chain combines TRBV6-1 and TRBJ1-5; the D gene is unclear. In nucleotides, the sequence is TGTGCCAGCAGTGGAGGTGTGGAGCCCCAGCATTTT. The resulting protein is CASSGGVEPQHF.